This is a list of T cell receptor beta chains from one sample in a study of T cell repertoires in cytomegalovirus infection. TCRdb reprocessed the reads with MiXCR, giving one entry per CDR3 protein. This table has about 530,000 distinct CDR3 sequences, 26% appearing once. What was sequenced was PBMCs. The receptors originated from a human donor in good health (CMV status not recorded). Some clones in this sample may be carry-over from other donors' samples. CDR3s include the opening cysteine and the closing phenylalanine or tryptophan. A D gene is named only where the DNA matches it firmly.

CDR3aa: CASSQTSGSGETQYF
d_gene: TRBD2
v_gene: TRBV7-2

CDR3aa: CASSLLGTSRQETQYF
d_gene: TRBD2
v_gene: TRBV7-2

CDR3aa: CASSLFSGRTANTGELFF
d_gene: TRBD2
v_gene: TRBV28

CDR3aa: CASSPAGQGLFEKLFF
d_gene: .
v_gene: TRBV11-2

CDR3aa: CASSRPREASYNEQFF
d_gene: .
v_gene: TRBV4-2

CDR3aa: CSIAGESSSYNEQFF
d_gene: TRBD2
v_gene: TRBV20-1

CDR3aa: CASTLAAGVGNEQFF
d_gene: TRBD2
v_gene: TRBV19

CDR3aa: CASSSPQGDRETQYF
d_gene: TRBD1
v_gene: TRBV7-2

CDR3aa: CASSLAWMGLTNSPLHF
d_gene: .
v_gene: TRBV7-8

CDR3aa: CASSPMGGRSNQPQHF
d_gene: .
v_gene: TRBV18

CDR3aa: CATSRDPGQGGAGGGYTF
d_gene: TRBD1
v_gene: TRBV15

CDR3aa: CASSFDRRDHYGYTF
d_gene: .
v_gene: TRBV7-9

CDR3aa: CATSAGTGGYEQYF
d_gene: TRBD1
v_gene: TRBV27

CDR3aa: CASSSASPTDTQYF
d_gene: .
v_gene: TRBV7-2

CDR3aa: CASSPDRAGNTIYF
d_gene: TRBD1
v_gene: TRBV7-2

CDR3aa: CASRRDRGDTQYF
d_gene: TRBD1
v_gene: TRBV2

CDR3aa: CAGHLGSGANVLTF
d_gene: .
v_gene: TRBV30

CDR3aa: CASTLEAPTEAFF
d_gene: .
v_gene: TRBV7-9

CDR3aa: CATGRDGASYEQYF
d_gene: .
v_gene: TRBV7-2

CDR3aa: CASSSGLFNEQFF
d_gene: .
v_gene: TRBV7-2

CDR3aa: CASNLGQGCEQYF
d_gene: TRBD1
v_gene: TRBV23-1

CDR3aa: CASSKGQGIGQPQHF
d_gene: TRBD1
v_gene: TRBV28

CDR3aa: CASSPPIPGLVVSGANVLTF
d_gene: TRBD2
v_gene: TRBV7-2

CDR3aa: CASSAQGVNSPLHF
d_gene: TRBD1
v_gene: TRBV9

CDR3aa: CSVEGTDNTEAFF
d_gene: .
v_gene: TRBV29-1

CDR3aa: CASSAAPGHSGQETQYF
d_gene: .
v_gene: TRBV7-3

CDR3aa: CAIGGINTEAFF
d_gene: .
v_gene: TRBV10-3

CDR3aa: CASSLTEYYGYTF
d_gene: .
v_gene: TRBV5-1

CDR3aa: CASSEQANYGYTF
d_gene: .
v_gene: TRBV12-3/TRBV12-4

CDR3aa: CASSLLIRETQYF
d_gene: .
v_gene: TRBV7-2

CDR3aa: CASSQGLLVQTGELFF
d_gene: .
v_gene: TRBV5-4

CDR3aa: CASSGRLAGDPNEQFF
d_gene: TRBD2
v_gene: TRBV5-1